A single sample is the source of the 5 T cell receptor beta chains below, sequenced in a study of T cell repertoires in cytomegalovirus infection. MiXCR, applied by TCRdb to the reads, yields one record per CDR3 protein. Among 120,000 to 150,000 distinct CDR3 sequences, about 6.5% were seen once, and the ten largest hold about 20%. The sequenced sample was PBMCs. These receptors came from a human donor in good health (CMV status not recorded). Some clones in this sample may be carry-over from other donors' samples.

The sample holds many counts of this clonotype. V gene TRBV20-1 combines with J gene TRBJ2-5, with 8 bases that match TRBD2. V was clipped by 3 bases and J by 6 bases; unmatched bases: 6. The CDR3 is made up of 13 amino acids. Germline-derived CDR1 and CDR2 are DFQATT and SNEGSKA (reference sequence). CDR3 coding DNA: TGCAGTGCTAGTCCCGGGGGGGCGCAGACCCAGTACTTC. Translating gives CSASPGGAQTQYF.

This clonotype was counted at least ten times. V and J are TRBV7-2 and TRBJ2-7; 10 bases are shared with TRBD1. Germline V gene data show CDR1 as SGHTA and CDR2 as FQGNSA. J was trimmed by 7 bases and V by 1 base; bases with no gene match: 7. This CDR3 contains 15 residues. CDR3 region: CASSLVDRGPREQYF. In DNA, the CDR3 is TGTGCCAGCAGCTTAGTAGACAGGGGGCCTCGTGAGCAGTACTTC.

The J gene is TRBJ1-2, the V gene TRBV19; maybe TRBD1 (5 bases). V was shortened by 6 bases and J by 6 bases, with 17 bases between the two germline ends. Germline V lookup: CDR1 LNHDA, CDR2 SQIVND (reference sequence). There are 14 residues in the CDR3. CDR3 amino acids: CASRSQGNGNGYTF. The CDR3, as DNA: TGTGCCAGTAGGAGTCAGGGAAATGGAAATGGCTACACCTTC.

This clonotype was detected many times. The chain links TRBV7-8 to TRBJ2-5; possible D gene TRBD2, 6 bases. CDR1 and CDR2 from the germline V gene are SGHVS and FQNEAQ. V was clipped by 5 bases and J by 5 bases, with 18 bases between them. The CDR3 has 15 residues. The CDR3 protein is CASSRSPLGGETQYF. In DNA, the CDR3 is TGTGCCAGCAGCCGGTCCCCGCTGGGAGGCGAGACCCAGTACTTC. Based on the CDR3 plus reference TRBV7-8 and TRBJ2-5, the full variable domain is GAGVSQSPRYKVAKRGQDVALRCDPISGHVSLFWYQQALGQGPEFLTYFQNEAQLDKSGLPSDRFFAERPEGSVSTLKIQRTQQEDSAVYLCASSRSPLGGETQYFGPGTRLLVL.

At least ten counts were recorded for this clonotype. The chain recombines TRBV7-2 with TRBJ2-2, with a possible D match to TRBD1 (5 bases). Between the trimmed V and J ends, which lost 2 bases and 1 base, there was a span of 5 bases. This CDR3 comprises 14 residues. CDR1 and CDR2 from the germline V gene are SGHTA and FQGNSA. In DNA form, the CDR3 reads TGTGCCAGCAGCTTACAGGGGAACACCGGGGAGCTGTTTTTT. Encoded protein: CASSLQGNTGELFF.